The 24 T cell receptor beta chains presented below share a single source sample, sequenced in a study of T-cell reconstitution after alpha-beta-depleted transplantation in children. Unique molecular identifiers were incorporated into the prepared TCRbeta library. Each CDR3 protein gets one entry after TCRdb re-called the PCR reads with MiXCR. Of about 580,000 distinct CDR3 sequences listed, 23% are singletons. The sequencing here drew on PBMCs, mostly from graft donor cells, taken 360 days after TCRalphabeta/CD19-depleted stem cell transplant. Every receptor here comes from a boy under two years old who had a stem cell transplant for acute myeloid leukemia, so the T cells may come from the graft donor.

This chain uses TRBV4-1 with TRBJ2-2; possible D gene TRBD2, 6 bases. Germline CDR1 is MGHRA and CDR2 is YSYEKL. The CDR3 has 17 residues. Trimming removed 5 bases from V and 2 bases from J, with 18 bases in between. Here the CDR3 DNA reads TGCGCCAGCAGCTCCATCCCGGGGGACTTTAACACCGGGGAGCTGTTTTTT. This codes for CASSSIPGDFNTGELFF.

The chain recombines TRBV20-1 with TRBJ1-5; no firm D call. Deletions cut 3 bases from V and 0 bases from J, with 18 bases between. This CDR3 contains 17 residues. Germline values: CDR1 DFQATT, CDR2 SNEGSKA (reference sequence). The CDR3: CSASPAHLIYSNQPQHF. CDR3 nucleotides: TGCAGTGCTAGTCCGGCACATTTGATCTATAGCAATCAGCCCCAGCATTTT.

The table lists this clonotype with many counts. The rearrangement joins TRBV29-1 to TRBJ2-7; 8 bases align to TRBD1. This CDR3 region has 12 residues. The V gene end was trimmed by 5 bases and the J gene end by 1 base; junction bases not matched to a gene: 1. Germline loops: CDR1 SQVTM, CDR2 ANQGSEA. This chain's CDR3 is CSVRTGSYEQYF. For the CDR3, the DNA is TGCAGCGTTCGGACAGGGTCCTACGAGCAGTACTTC.

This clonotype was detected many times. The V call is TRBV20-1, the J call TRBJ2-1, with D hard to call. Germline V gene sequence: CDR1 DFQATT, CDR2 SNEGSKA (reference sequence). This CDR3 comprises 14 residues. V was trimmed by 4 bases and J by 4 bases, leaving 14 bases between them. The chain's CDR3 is CSAKVGFVYNEQFF. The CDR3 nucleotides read TGCAGTGCTAAGGTGGGATTCGTATACAATGAGCAGTTCTTC.

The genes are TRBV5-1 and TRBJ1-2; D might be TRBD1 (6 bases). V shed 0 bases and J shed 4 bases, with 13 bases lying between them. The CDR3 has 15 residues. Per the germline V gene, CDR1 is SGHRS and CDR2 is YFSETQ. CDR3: CASSLAGTRSYGYTF. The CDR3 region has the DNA TGCGCCAGCAGCTTGGCCGGGACACGGTCCTATGGCTACACCTTC. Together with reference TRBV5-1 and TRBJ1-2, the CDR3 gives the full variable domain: KAGVTQTPRYLIKTRGQQVTLSCSPISGHRSVSWYQQTPGQGLQFLFEYFSETQRNKGNFPGRFSGRQFSNSRSEMNVSTLELGDSALYLCASSLAGTRSYGYTFGSGTRLTVV.

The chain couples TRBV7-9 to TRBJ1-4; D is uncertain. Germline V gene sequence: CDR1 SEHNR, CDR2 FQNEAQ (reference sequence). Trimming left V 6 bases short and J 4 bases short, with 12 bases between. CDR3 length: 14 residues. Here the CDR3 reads CASSHAQDNEKLFF. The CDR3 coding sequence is TGTGCCAGCAGTCATGCGCAGGATAATGAAAAACTGTTTTTT.

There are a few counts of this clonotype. In DNA form, the CDR3 reads TGTGCCGTGAGATTGAACACTGAAGCTTTCTTT. This encodes CAVRLNTEAFF. The chain is built from TRBV12-3 or TRBV12-4 and TRBJ1-1; no reliable D call. The CDR3 totals 11 residues. Deletions cut 11 bases from V and 0 bases from J, with 7 bases between.

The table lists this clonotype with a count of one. Written as DNA, the CDR3 is TGCGCCAGCAGCCCGGCGGGTCTCGGGGGGCGTTCGGATACGCAGTATTTT. This codes for CASSPAGLGGRSDTQYF. The chain has TRBV5-1 and TRBJ2-3, with D possibly TRBD2 on 7 matching bases. Trimming took 4 bases from V and 6 from J, leaving 24 bases between them. The CDR3 extends over 17 amino acids. Germline loops: CDR1 SGHRS, CDR2 YFSETQ. The full variable domain, with the rest looked up from reference TRBV5-1 and TRBJ2-3, is KAGVTQTPRYLIKTRGQQVTLSCSPISGHRSVSWYQQTPGQGLQFLFEYFSETQRNKGNFPGRFSGRQFSNSRSEMNVSTLELGDSALYLCASSPAGLGGRSDTQYFGPGTRLTVL.

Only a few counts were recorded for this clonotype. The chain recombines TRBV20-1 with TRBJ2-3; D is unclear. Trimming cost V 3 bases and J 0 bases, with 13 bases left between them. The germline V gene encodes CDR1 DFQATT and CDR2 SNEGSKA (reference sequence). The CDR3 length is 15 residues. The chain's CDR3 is CSASSRLKSTDTQYF. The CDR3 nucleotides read TGCAGTGCTAGTTCTCGGCTAAAAAGCACAGATACGCAGTATTTT.

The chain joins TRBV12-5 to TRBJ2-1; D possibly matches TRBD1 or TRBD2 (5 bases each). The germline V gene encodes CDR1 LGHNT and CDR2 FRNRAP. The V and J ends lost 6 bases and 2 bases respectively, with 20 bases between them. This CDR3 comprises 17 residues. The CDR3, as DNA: TGTGCTAGTGGACTGGATCCGGGACGTAGGGCCTACAATGAGCAGTTCTTC. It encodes CASGLDPGRRAYNEQFF.

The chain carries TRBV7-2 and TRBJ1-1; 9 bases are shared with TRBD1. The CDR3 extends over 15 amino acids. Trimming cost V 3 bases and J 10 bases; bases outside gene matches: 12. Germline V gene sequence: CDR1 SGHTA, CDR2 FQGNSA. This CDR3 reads CASSFGQGTDLGAFF. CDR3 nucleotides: TGTGCCAGCAGCTTTGGACAGGGGACGGATTTGGGAGCTTTCTTT. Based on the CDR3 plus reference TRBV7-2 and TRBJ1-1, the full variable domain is GAGVSQSPSNKVTEKGKDVELRCDPISGHTALYWYRQSLGQGLEFLIYFQGNSAPDKSGLPSDRFSAERTGGSVSTLTIQRTQQEDSAVYLCASSFGQGTDLGAFFGQGTRLTVV.

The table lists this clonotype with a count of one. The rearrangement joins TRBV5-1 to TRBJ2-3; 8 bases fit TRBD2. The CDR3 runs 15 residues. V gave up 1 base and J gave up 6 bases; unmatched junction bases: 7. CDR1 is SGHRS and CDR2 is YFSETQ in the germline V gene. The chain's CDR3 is CASSLWGLGSDTQYF. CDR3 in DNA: TGCGCCAGCAGCTTGTGGGGACTAGGATCTGATACGCAGTATTTT. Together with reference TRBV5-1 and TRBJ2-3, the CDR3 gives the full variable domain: KAGVTQTPRYLIKTRGQQVTLSCSPISGHRSVSWYQQTPGQGLQFLFEYFSETQRNKGNFPGRFSGRQFSNSRSEMNVSTLELGDSALYLCASSLWGLGSDTQYFGPGTRLTVL.

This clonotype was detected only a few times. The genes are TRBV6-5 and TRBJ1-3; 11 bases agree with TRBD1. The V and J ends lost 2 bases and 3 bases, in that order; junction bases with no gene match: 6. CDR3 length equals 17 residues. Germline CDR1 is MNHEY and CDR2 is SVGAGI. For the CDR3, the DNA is TGTGCCAGCAGTTACAACCCTGGGACAGGGGGTGGAAACACCATATATTTT. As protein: CASSYNPGTGGGNTIYF.

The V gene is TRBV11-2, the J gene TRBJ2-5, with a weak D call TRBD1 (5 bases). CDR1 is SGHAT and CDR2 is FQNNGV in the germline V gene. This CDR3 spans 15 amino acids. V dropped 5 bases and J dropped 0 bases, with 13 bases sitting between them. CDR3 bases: TGTGCCAGCAGCCCACAGGAATGGTACCAAGAGACCCAGTACTTC. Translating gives CASSPQEWYQETQYF.

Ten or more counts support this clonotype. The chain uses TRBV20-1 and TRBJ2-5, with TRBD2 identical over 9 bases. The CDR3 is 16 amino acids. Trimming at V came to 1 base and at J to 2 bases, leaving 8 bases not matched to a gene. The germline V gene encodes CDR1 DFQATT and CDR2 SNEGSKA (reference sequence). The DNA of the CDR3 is TGCAGTGCTAGAGTCATTGGGACTAGCCCACAAGAGACCCAGTACTTC. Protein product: CSARVIGTSPQETQYF.

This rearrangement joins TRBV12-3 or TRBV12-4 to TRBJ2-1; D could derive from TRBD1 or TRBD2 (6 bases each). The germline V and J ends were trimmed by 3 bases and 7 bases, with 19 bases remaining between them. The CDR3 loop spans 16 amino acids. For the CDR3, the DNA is TGTGCCAGCAGTTTGTATACGGGGGCGTTGGAGAATGAGCAGTTCTTC. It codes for CASSLYTGALENEQFF.

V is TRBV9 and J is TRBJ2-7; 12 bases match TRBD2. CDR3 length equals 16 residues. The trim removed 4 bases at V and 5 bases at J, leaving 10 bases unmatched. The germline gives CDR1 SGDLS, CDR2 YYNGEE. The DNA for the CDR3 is TGTGCCAGCAGCCCTACTACTAGCGGGGGGCAGAACGAGCAGTACTTC. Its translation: CASSPTTSGGQNEQYF.

Here the CDR3 reads CSARDITDTQYF. The DNA for the CDR3 is TGCAGTGCTAGGGACATCACAGATACGCAGTATTTT. The J gene is TRBJ2-3, the V gene TRBV20-1; TRBD1 might be the D (5 bases). The CDR3 has 12 residues. In germline, CDR1 is DFQATT, CDR2 SNEGSKA (reference sequence). V was cut by 3 bases and J by 2 bases, with 6 bases left in between.

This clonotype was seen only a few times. Here the CDR3 DNA reads TGTGCCAGCAGACCGGACGGGCTAGCGGGGTTCAATGAGCAGTTCTTC. It is translated as CASRPDGLAGFNEQFF. The chain uses TRBV6-5 and TRBJ2-1; 9 bases line up with TRBD2. With 6 bases clipped from V and 6 bases from J, the junction kept 12 bases outside the gene matches. The CDR3 totals 16 residues. CDR1 is MNHEY and CDR2 is SVGAGI in the germline V gene.

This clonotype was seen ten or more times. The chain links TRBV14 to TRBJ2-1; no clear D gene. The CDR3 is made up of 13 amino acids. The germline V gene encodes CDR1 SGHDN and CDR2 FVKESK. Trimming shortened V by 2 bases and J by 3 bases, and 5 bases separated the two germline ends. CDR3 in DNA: TGTGCCAGCAGCCAATGGGGCTACAATGAGCAGTTCTTC. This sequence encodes CASSQWGYNEQFF.

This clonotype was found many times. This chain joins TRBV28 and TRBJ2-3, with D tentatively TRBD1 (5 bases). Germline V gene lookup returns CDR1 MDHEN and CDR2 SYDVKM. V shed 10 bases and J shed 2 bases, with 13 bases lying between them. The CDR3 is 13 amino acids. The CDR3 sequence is CATRRGSTDTQYF. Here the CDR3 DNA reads TGTGCCACCCGAAGGGGTTCCACAGATACGCAGTATTTT.

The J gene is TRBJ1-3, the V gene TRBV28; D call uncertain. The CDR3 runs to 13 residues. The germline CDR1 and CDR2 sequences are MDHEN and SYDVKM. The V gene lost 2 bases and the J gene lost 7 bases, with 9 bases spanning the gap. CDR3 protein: CASSLSSANTIYF. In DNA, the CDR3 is TGTGCCAGCAGTTTAAGTTCCGCGAACACCATATATTTT.

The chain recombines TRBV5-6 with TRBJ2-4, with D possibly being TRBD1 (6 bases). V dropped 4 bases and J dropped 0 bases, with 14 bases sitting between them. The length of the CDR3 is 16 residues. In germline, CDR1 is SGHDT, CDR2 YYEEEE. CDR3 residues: CASSPGQFIAKNIQYF. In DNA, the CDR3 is TGTGCCAGCAGCCCCGGACAGTTCATAGCCAAAAACATTCAGTACTTC.

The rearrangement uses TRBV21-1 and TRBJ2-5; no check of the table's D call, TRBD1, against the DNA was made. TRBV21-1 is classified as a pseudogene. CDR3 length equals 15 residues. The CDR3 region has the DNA TGTGCCAGCAGCAAAAAACCAGGGGGCTGGGAGACCCAGTACTTC. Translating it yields CASSKKPGGWETQYF.